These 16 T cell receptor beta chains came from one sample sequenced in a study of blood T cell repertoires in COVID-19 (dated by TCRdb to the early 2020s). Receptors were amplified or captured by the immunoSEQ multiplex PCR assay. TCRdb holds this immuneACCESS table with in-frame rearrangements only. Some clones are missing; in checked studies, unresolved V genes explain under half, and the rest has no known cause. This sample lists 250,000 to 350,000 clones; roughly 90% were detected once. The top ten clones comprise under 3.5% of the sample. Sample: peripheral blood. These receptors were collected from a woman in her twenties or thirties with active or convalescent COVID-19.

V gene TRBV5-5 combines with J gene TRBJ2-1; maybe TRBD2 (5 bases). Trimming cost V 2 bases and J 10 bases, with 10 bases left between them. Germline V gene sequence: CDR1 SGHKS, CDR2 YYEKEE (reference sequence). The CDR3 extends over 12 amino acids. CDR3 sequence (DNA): TGTGCCAGCAGCTTAACGGGAACCGAGCAGTTCTTC. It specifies CASSLTGTEQFF.

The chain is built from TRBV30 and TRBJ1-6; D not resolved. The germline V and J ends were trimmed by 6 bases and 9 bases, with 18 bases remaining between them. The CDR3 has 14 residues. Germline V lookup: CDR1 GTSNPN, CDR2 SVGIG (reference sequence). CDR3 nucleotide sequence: TGTGCCTGCTCGACAAGCCGGTTATCTTCACCCCTCCACTTT. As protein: CACSTSRLSSPLHF. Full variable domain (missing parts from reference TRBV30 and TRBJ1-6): SQTIHQWPATLVQPVGSPLSLECTVEGTSNPNLYWYRQAAGRGLQLLFYSVGIGQISSEVPQNLSASRPQDRQFILSSKKLLLSDSGFYLCACSTSRLSSPLHFGNGTRLTVT.

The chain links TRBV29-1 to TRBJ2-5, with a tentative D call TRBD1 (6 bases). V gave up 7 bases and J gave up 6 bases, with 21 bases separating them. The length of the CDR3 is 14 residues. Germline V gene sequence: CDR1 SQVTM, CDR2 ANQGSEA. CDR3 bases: TGCAGCGGGGCACAGGGCCAGATCCTACAGACCCAGTACTTC. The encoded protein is CSGAQGQILQTQYF.

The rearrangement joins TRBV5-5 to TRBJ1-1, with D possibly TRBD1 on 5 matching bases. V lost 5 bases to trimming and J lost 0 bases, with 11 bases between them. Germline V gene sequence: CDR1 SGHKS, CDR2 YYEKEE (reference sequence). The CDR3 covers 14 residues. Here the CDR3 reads CASRRDSMNTEAFF. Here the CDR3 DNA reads TGTGCCAGCAGACGTGACAGTATGAACACTGAAGCTTTCTTT.

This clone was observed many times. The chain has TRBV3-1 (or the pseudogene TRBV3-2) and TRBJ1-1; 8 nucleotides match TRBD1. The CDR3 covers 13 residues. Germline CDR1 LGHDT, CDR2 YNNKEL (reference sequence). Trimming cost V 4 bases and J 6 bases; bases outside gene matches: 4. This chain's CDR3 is CASSLNRGAEAFF. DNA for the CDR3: TGTGCCAGCAGCCTTAACAGGGGGGCTGAAGCTTTCTTT.

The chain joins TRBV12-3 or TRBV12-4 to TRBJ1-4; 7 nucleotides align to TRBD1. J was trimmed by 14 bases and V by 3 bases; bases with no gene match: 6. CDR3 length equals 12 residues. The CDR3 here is CASSFPTGCLFF. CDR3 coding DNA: TGTGCCAGCAGTTTCCCGACAGGGTGTCTGTTTTTT.

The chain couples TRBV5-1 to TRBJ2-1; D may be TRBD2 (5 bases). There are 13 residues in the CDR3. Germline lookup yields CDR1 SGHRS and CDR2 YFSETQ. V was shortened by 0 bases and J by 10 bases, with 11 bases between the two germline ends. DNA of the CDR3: TGCGCCAGCAGCTTGGAGGGAGTGGGGGAGCAGTTCTTC. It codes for CASSLEGVGEQFF.

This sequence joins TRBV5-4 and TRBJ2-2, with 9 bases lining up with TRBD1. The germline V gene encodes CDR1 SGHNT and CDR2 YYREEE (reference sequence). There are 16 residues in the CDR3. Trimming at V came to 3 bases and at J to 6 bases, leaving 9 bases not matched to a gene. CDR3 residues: CASSWRGQGLAGELFF. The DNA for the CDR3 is TGTGCCAGCAGCTGGAGGGGACAGGGCCTCGCCGGGGAGCTGTTTTTT.

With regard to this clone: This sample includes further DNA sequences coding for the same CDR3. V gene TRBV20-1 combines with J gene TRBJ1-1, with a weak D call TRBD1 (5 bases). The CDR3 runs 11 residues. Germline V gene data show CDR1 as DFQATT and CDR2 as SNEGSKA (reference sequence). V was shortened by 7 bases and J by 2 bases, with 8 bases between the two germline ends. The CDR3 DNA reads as TGCAGTGGGGGGGGTAACACTGAAGCTTTCTTT. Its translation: CSGGGNTEAFF.

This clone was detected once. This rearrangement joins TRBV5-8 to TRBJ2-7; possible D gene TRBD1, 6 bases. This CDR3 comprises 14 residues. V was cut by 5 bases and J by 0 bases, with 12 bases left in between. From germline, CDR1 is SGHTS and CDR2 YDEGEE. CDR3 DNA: TGTGCCAGCAGTTCGGGCAGGGGCTCCTACGAGCAGTACTTC. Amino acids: CASSSGRGSYEQYF.

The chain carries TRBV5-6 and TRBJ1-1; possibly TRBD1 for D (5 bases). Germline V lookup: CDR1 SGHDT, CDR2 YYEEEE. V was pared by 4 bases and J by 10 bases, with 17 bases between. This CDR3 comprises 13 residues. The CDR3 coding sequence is TGTGCCAGCAGCCTCTCGGGGACTTGGGGAGCTTTCTTT. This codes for CASSLSGTWGAFF.

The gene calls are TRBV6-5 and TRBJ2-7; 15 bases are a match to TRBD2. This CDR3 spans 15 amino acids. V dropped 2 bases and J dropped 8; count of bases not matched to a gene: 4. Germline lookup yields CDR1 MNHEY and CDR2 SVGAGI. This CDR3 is CASSYTGLAGGKQYF. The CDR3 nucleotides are TGTGCCAGCAGTTACACGGGACTAGCGGGGGGCAAGCAGTACTTC.

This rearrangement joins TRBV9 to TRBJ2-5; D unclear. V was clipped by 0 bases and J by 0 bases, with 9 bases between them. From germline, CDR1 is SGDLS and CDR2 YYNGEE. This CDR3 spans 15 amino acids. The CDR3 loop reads CASSVARRNQETQYF. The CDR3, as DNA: TGTGCCAGCAGCGTAGCTCGGAGAAACCAAGAGACCCAGTACTTC.

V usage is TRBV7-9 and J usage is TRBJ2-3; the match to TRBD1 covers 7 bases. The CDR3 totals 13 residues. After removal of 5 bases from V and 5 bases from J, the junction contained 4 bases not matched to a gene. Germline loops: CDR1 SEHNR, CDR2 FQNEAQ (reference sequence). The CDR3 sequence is CASSRRQGDTQYF. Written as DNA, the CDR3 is TGTGCCAGCAGCCGTCGACAGGGAGATACGCAGTATTTT.

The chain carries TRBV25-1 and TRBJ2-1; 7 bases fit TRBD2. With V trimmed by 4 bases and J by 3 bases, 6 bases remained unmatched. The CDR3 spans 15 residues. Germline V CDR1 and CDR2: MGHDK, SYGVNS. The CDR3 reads CASSVAASGYNEQFF. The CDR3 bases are TGTGCCAGCAGTGTCGCGGCTAGCGGCTACAATGAGCAGTTCTTC.

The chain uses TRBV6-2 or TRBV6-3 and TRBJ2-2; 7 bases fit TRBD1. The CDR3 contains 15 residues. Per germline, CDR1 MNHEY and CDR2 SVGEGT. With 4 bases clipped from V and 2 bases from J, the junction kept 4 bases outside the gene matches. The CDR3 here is CASSFGTANTGELFF. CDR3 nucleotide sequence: TGTGCCAGCAGTTTCGGGACAGCCAACACCGGGGAGCTGTTTTTT.